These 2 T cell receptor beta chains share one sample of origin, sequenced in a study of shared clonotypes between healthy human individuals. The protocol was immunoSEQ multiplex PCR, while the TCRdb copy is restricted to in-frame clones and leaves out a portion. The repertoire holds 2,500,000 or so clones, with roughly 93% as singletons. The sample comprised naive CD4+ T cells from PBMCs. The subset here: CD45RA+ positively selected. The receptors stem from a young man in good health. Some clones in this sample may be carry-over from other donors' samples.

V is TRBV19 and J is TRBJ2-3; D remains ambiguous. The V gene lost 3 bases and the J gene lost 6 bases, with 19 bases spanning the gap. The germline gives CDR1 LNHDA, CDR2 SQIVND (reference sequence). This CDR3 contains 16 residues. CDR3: CASSIYRASTSDTQYF. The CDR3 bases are TGTGCCAGTAGTATCTACCGGGCCTCAACATCGGATACGCAGTATTTT.

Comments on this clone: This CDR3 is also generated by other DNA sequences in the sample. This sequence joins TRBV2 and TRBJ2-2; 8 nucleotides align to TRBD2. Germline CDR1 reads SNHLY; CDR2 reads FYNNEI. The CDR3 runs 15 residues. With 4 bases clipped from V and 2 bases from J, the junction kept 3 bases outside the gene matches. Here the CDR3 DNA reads TGTGCCAGCAGTGGCACTAGCGGCAACACCGGGGAGCTGTTTTTT. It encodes CASSGTSGNTGELFF.